The sequence of this T cell receptor beta chain was determined in a study of response to subunit inactivated influenza vaccine (dated by TCRdb to about 2018). Regarding the complete study: To follow how T cells responded to a trivalent subunit inactivated influenza vaccine, the researchers relied on deep quantitative profiling of the T cell receptor repertoire.

CDR1 and CDR2, looked up from the germline V gene, are SGHRS and YFSETQ. The CDR3, cysteine through phenylalanine, is 14 amino acids long. The retained sequence is limited to the CDR3, 42 bases, with the frame set at the first base. Trimming takes 6 bases from V and 6 bases from J, and the germline ends sit 18 bases apart. Library creation used RT-PCR. TCRdb records Illumina HiSeq 2500 as the sequencer. The raw public data were reprocessed by TCRdb itself: fastp quality trimming at Q25, MiXCR clonotype calling, in-frame beta chains only. All rows with the same CDR3 protein become a single entry with the most common DNA and genes. The sample records about 520,000 distinct CDR3 sequences, 6% to 9% of which are singletons. Around 14% of the sample is held by the ten biggest clonotypes. This clonotype was seen more than once but under ten times. This clone's antigen is unknown. Base qualities are not recorded, but no much larger clone differs from it by a single base.

The full study reports these points: The authors suggested that each seasonal influenza vaccination may recruit only a limited number of new T cells.

The source was PBMCs from blood, collected around 2 years after vaccination. This sequence uses TRBV5-1 and TRBJ2-5, with the D call perhaps TRBD1 or TRBD2, each one matching 5 bases. The TCR was taken from a man between 50 and 69 years old who received an inactivated influenza vaccine. Donor details come from another sample of the same person, matched by shared clones. The bases read TGCGCCAGCACTACTTCCCGGGACGTGAAGACCCAGTACTTC. Its protein reads: CASTTSRDVKTQYF. Joined to the reference TRBV5-1 and TRBJ2-5 proteins, this CDR3 gives the full variable domain: KAGVTQTPRYLIKTRGQQVTLSCSPISGHRSVSWYQQTPGQGLQFLFEYFSETQRNKGNFPGRFSGRQFSNSRSEMNVSTLELGDSALYLCASTTSRDVKTQYFGPGTRLLVL.